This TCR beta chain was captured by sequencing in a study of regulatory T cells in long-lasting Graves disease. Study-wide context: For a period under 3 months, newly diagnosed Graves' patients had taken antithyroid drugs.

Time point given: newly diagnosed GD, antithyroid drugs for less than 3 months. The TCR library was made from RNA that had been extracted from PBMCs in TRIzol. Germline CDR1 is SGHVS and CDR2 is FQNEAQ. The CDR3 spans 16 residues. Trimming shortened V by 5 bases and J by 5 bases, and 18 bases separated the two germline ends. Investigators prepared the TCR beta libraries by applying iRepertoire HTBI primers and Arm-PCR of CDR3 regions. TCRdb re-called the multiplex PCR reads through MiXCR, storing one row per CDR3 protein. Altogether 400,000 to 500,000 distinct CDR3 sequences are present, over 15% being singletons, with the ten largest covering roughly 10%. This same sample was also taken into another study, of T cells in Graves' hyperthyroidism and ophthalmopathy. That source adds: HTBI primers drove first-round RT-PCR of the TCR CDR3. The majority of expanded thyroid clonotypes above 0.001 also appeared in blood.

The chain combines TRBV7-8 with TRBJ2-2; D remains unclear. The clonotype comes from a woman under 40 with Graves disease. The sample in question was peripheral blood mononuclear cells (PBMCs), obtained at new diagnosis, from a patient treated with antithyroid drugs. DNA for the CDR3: TGTGCCAGCAGCCTCTTAGTGGGCTCCACAACCGGGGAGCTGTTTTTT. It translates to CASSLLVGSTTGELFF.